These 27 T cell receptor beta chains share one sample of origin, sequenced in a study of cytomegalovirus exposure and HLA in healthy donors. Vbeta (60) and Jbeta (13) primers were used in the PCR. Using immunoSEQ multiplex PCR, the repertoire was profiled, and TCRdb retains in-frame clones only, with some absent. The table records roughly 100,000 clones, roughly three quarters of them present only once. Sequencing was performed on PBMCs. All receptors come from a woman between 35 and 50 years old in good health and CMV-seronegative.

The genes are TRBV6-1 and TRBJ2-5; TRBD1 aligns across 7 bases. CDR1 MNHNS and CDR2 SASEGT come from the germline V gene. This CDR3 has 14 residues. J lost 5 bases, V lost 6 bases, and 9 bases had no gene match. CDR3 residues: CASRPGQLGETQYF. The CDR3 DNA reads as TGTGCCAGCAGACCGGGACAGTTGGGGGAGACCCAGTACTTC.

The chain couples TRBV25-1 to TRBJ2-7, with TRBD1 as a possible D gene (5 bases). Trimming pared 4 bases from V and 0 bases from J, leaving 13 bases between. The CDR3 consists of 15 residues. Germline CDR1 and CDR2: MGHDK and SYGVNS. The chain's CDR3 is CASSVGQLASYEQYF. CDR3 nucleotides: TGTGCCAGCAGTGTAGGACAATTGGCCTCCTACGAGCAGTACTTC.

For this clone: One junction end disagrees with the germline gene, perhaps due to a read error. In DNA form, the CDR3 reads TGTGCCAGCAGTTCAGGGGACGCCGACCAAGAGGCCCAGTACTTC. Protein: CASSSGDADQEAQYF. The chain recombines TRBV5-4 with TRBJ2-5, with D perhaps matching TRBD1 (6 bases). This CDR3 has 15 amino acids. The germline CDR1 and CDR2 sequences are SGHNT and YYREEE (reference sequence).

This clone was found a few times. The genes are TRBV7-9 and TRBJ2-6; 8 bases are shared with TRBD1. Germline trimming cut 3 bases from V and 1 base from J; bases unmatched to any gene: 8. CDR3 size: 18 residues. Germline CDR1 SEHNR, CDR2 FQNEAQ (reference sequence). Here the CDR3 reads CASSFSTGERSGANVLTF. The CDR3 DNA is TGTGCCAGCAGCTTTTCGACAGGGGAGAGATCTGGGGCCAACGTCCTGACTTTC.

J is TRBJ2-7 and V is TRBV5-4; D is ambiguous. Germline V gene sequence: CDR1 SGHNT, CDR2 YYREEE (reference sequence). V lost 4 bases to trimming and J lost 6 bases, with 17 bases between them. The length of the CDR3 is 14 residues. In DNA form, the CDR3 reads TGTGCCAGCAGCGAAAGTCTACGAGTTTCCGAGCAGTACTTC. As protein: CASSESLRVSEQYF.

This chain links TRBV14 with TRBJ2-6; TRBD1 might be the D (6 bases). Germline V CDR1 and CDR2: SGHDN, FVKESK. Trimming stripped 1 base from V and 1 base from J, with 14 bases between. The CDR3 is 18 residues long. CDR3 bases: TGTGCCAGCAGCCAAGTCACAGGGAAAGGTTCTGGGGCCAACGTCCTGACTTTC. Translation gives CASSQVTGKGSGANVLTF.

A note on this clone: The sample has other DNA sequences that encode this CDR3 too. The chain links TRBV7-6 to TRBJ2-1; D remains ambiguous. This CDR3 is built from 12 residues. V lost 5 bases to trimming and J lost 5 bases, with 7 bases between them. Germline V gives CDR1 SGHVS, CDR2 FNYEAQ. In nucleotides, the CDR3 is TGTGCCAGCAGCCACCGGGACAATGAGCAGTTCTTC. Its protein product is CASSHRDNEQFF.

The CDR3 region has the DNA TGTGCCAGCAGTGACCAGCAGGGGTACCATGAGCAGTTCTTC. This encodes CASSDQQGYHEQFF. The rearrangement joins TRBV25-1 to TRBJ2-1; tentative D call: TRBD1 (6 bases). Trimming pared 3 bases from V and 8 bases from J, leaving 14 bases between. CDR3 length: 14 residues. Germline lookup yields CDR1 MGHDK and CDR2 SYGVNS.

The rearrangement links TRBV29-1 to TRBJ2-7, with TRBD1 identical over 7 bases. The CDR3 has 15 residues. Trimming took 0 bases from V and 2 from J; bases not matched to a gene: 7. The germline CDR1 and CDR2 sequences are SQVTM and ANQGSEA. The CDR3 loop reads CSVEDLGTETYEQYF. The CDR3 coding sequence is TGCAGCGTTGAAGATCTAGGGACAGAGACCTACGAGCAGTACTTC.

The V call is TRBV6-1, the J call TRBJ2-5, with D perhaps TRBD2 (6 bases). Germline loops: CDR1 MNHNS, CDR2 SASEGT. Trimming shortened V by 11 bases and J by 4 bases, and 17 bases separated the two germline ends. The CDR3 runs to 13 residues. This CDR3 is CASRVGGGETQYF. Written as DNA, the CDR3 is TGTGCCTCTAGGGTGGGGGGAGGAGAGACCCAGTACTTC.

The gene calls are TRBV7-7 and TRBJ2-1, with TRBD2 matching over 10 bases. The CDR3 covers 16 residues. The V and J ends lost 4 bases and 7 bases, in that order; junction bases with no gene match: 10. Germline CDR1 and CDR2: SSHAT and FNYEAQ (reference sequence). CDR3 in DNA: TGTGCCAGCAGCTCAGAAAGCGGGGGGGCCTTGAATGAGCAGTTCTTC. Translation: CASSSESGGALNEQFF.

This clone was detected only a few times. V is TRBV2 and J is TRBJ1-4; D is undetermined. CDR1 SNHLY and CDR2 FYNNEI come from the germline V gene. V shed 2 bases and J shed 0 bases, with 10 bases lying between them. The CDR3 sequence is 16 residues long. CDR3 nucleotide sequence: TGTGCCAGCAGTGAACCCCTCGCGGCAACTAATGAAAAACTGTTTTTT. Protein product: CASSEPLAATNEKLFF.

The genes are TRBV6-1 and TRBJ1-2, with D maybe TRBD1 (5 bases). Germline V lookup: CDR1 MNHNS, CDR2 SASEGT. The CDR3 totals 17 residues. Between the trimmed V and J ends, which lost 2 bases and 2 bases, there was a span of 18 bases. CDR3 nucleotide sequence: TGTGCCAGCAGTGAATTGGTAGCGGGGCAGGGAAACTATGGCTACACCTTC. Encoded protein: CASSELVAGQGNYGYTF.

The sample holds a few counts of this clone. This rearrangement joins TRBV27 to TRBJ1-5; D is undetermined. Trimming took off 5 bases at V and 6 bases at J, with 17 bases between the two ends. This CDR3 has 15 residues. The germline CDR1 and CDR2 sequences are MNHEY and SMNVEV (reference sequence). CDR3 bases: TGTGCCAGCAGTAAAAAAGTGTCGGGGTCTCAGCCCCAGCATTTT. Translating gives CASSKKVSGSQPQHF.

This clone was detected only a few times. The rearrangement uses TRBV11-3 and TRBJ1-2; TRBD1 matches 7 bases. The CDR3 spans 13 residues. Germline CDR1 is SGHNT and CDR2 is YENEEA. The V and J ends lost 1 base and 8 bases, in that order; junction bases with no gene match: 4. The DNA for the CDR3 is TGTGCCAGCAGCTTAGGACAGGGTAACGGCTACACCTTC. This codes for CASSLGQGNGYTF. The full variable domain, rest sourced from reference TRBV11-3 and TRBJ1-2, is EAGVVQSPRYKIIEKKQPVAFWCNPISGHNTLYWYLQNLGQGPELLIRYENEEAVDDSQLPKDRFSAERLKGVDSTLKIQPAELGDSAVYLCASSLGQGNGYTFGSGTRLTVV.

This clone was detected a few times. The V call is TRBV28, the J call TRBJ1-4; no clear D. V was pared by 3 bases and J by 8 bases, with 10 bases between. The V gene's germline CDR1 is MDHEN and CDR2 SYDVKM. The CDR3 loop spans 13 amino acids. The CDR3 sequence is CASSFRTGEKLFF. In nucleotides, the CDR3 is TGTGCCAGCAGTTTTAGAACGGGGGAAAAACTGTTTTTT.

This sequence joins TRBV4-3 and TRBJ2-2; a weak D match, TRBD2 (5 bases). CDR1 and CDR2 from the germline V gene are LGHNA and YSLEER. CDR3 length: 15 amino acids. Trimming cost V 1 base and J 3 bases, with 9 bases left between them. The CDR3 DNA is TGCGCCAGCAGCCAAGTGTCCGGGGACACCGGGGAGCTGTTTTTT. Encoded protein: CASSQVSGDTGELFF.

This chain links TRBV7-6 with TRBJ2-1, with 9 nucleotides matching TRBD1. Per the germline V gene, CDR1 is SGHVS and CDR2 is FNYEAQ. J lost 5 bases, V lost 4 bases, and 6 bases had no gene match. The length of the CDR3 is 15 residues. In DNA, the CDR3 is TGTGCCAGCAGCTCACAGGGGGCGGTCGACAATGAGCAGTTCTTC. It codes for CASSSQGAVDNEQFF. Based on the CDR3 plus reference TRBV7-6 and TRBJ2-1, the full variable domain is GAGVSQSPRYKVTKRGQDVALRCDPISGHVSLYWYRQALGQGPEFLTYFNYEAQQDKSGLPNDRFSAERPEGSISTLTIQRTEQRDSAMYRCASSSQGAVDNEQFFGPGTRLTVL.

The gene calls are TRBV7-6 and TRBJ2-7; 7 nucleotides line up with TRBD2. From germline, CDR1 is SGHVS and CDR2 FNYEAQ. The CDR3 covers 16 residues. Germline trimming cut 0 bases from V and 2 bases from J; bases unmatched to any gene: 7. Written as DNA, the CDR3 is TGTGCCAGCAGCTTAGCGCACCAGCGGGGAACCTACGAGCAGTACTTC. Protein sequence: CASSLAHQRGTYEQYF.

The V and J genes are TRBV5-1 and TRBJ2-1; D is uncertain. The CDR3 loop spans 13 amino acids. Per germline, CDR1 SGHRS and CDR2 YFSETQ. Trimming removed 3 bases from V and 5 bases from J, with 9 bases in between. The CDR3 nucleotides are TGCGCCAGCAGCTCGGCGGTTGACAATGAGCAGTTCTTC. Amino acids: CASSSAVDNEQFF.

The chain recombines TRBV6-5 with TRBJ1-4; D not certain. The CDR3 covers 14 residues. In germline, CDR1 is MNHEY, CDR2 SVGAGI. Trimming shortened V by 7 bases and J by 0 bases, and 9 bases separated the two germline ends. CDR3: CASTGVATNEKLFF. In nucleotides, the CDR3 is TGTGCCAGCACCGGAGTTGCAACTAATGAAAAACTGTTTTTT.

The chain couples TRBV14 to TRBJ2-7; tentatively, D is TRBD1 (6 bases). The CDR3 runs 15 residues. The V end was cut by 5 bases, the J end by 9 bases, with 23 bases between. The germline V gene has CDR1 SGHDN and CDR2 FVKESK. The CDR3 loop reads CASSDRAQGRFGQYF. In nucleotides, the CDR3 is TGTGCCAGCAGCGATCGGGCACAGGGTAGGTTCGGGCAGTACTTC.

The chain is built from TRBV29-1 and TRBJ2-1; 12 bases line up with TRBD1. CDR3 length: 14 residues. Germline trimming cut 4 bases from V and 7 bases from J; bases unmatched to any gene: 5. Germline CDR1 is SQVTM and CDR2 is ANQGSEA. This chain's CDR3 is CSVGGDRGRNEQFF. Here the CDR3 DNA reads TGCAGCGTTGGGGGGGACAGGGGGCGGAATGAGCAGTTCTTC.

The CDR3 reads CASSGDSTEAFF. CDR3 nucleotides: TGTGCCAGCAGCGGGGACAGCACTGAAGCTTTCTTT. The chain is built from TRBV25-1 and TRBJ1-1; 7 bases match TRBD1. The CDR3 runs 12 residues. Per germline, CDR1 MGHDK and CDR2 SYGVNS. The V gene end was trimmed by 6 bases and the J gene end by 4 bases; junction bases not matched to a gene: 2.

The CDR3 nucleotides read TGTGCCAGCAGTGCCGACAGCTATGGCTACACCTTC. This codes for CASSADSYGYTF. This chain joins TRBV6-6 and TRBJ1-2; D possibly corresponds to TRBD1 (5 bases). CDR1 and CDR2 from the germline V gene are MNHNY and SVGAGI (reference sequence). V was shortened by 5 bases and J by 4 bases, with 8 bases between the two germline ends. The CDR3 runs to 12 residues.

The genes are TRBV7-9 and TRBJ2-3, with 7 bases lining up with TRBD1. V lost 8 bases to trimming and J lost 3 bases; unmatched junction nucleotides: 8. CDR3 length: 14 residues. Germline-derived CDR1 and CDR2 are SEHNR and FQNEAQ (reference sequence). CDR3 in amino acids: CASRRQGPTDTQYF. In DNA, the CDR3 is TGTGCCAGCCGGCGACAGGGTCCTACAGATACGCAGTATTTT. Looking up the rest from reference TRBV7-9 and TRBJ2-3 gives the full variable domain: DTGVSQNPRHKITKRGQNVTFRCDPISEHNRLYWYRQTLGQGPEFLTYFQNEAQLEKSRLLSDRFSAERPKGSFSTLEIQRTEQGDSAMYLCASRRQGPTDTQYFGPGTRLTVL.

This chain links TRBV27 with TRBJ1-1; D is unresolved. From germline, CDR1 is MNHEY and CDR2 SMNVEV (reference sequence). This CDR3 is built from 15 residues. The ends were cut back, 6 bases at V and 0 bases at J, with 14 bases in the middle. CDR3 protein: CASSLLGGLNTEAFF. The DNA for the CDR3 is TGTGCCAGCAGCCTACTCGGAGGGCTGAACACTGAAGCTTTCTTT.